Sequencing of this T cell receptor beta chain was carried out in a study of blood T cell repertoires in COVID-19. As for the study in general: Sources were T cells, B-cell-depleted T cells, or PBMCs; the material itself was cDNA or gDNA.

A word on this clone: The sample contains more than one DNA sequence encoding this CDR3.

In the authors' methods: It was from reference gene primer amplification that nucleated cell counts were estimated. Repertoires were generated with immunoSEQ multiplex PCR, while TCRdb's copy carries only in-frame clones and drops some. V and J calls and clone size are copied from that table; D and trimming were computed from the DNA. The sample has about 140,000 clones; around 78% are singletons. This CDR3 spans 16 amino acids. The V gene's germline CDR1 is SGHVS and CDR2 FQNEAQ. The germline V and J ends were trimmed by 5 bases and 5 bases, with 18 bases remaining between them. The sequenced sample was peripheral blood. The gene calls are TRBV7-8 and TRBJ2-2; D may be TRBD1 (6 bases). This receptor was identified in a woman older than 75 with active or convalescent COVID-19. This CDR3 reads CASSLPTGVNTGELFF. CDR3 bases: TGTGCCAGCAGCCTCCCGACAGGAGTGAATACCGGGGAGCTGTTTTTT.